The rows below give T cell receptor beta chains drawn from one sample of a study of PD-L1 blockade in urothelial cancer. Sequencing was performed with immunoSEQ multiplex PCR; in TCRdb, only in-frame clones are kept and a portion is missing. The sample includes about 80,000 clones, roughly 87% seen only once; the top ten take 5% to 6%. The material was PBMCs, obtained around atezolizumab (anti-PD-L1) treatment. Receptors originate from a woman between 65 and 79 years old with urothelial cancer. The conserved cysteine and the conserved F or W are not part of the CDR3 here. A D gene is named only where the DNA matches it firmly.

j_call,v_call,d_call,cdr3_aa
TRBJ1-4,TRBV2,TRBD1,ASSRQGANEKLF
TRBJ2-1,TRBV30,.,AWTGSYNEQF
TRBJ1-6,TRBV30,.,AWSGQSNSPLH
TRBJ2-3,TRBV10-1,.,ASSESLAVTDTQY
TRBJ2-1,TRBV6-5,.,ASSPGWGLNEQF
TRBJ2-7,TRBV28,.,ASSSPFYEQY
TRBJ2-7,TRBV6-6,.,ASRGRAGPLEQY
TRBJ2-7,TRBV5-6,TRBD1,ASSLANPGGLYEQY
TRBJ1-1,TRBV10-3,TRBD1,AISLKGALRNTEAF
TRBJ2-3,TRBV5-6,.,ASSSKTGSTDTQY
TRBJ2-7,TRBV7-9,.,ASSLAGAPYEQY
TRBJ2-7,TRBV5-1,TRBD2,ASSLGLAGGLSYEQY
TRBJ2-7,TRBV4-2,TRBD1,ASSPRGGGQGFNEQY
TRBJ2-7,TRBV18,.,ASSPGAANYEQY
TRBJ2-5,TRBV29-1,.,SVHWGVGETQY
TRBJ2-1,TRBV6-6,.,ASSYAGIPENEQF
TRBJ2-7,TRBV4-2,.,ASSQDRGGVLYEQY
TRBJ2-1,TRBV6-1,TRBD2,ASSWGGDEQF
TRBJ2-7,TRBV6-5,TRBD1,ASSYSRDRGEQY
TRBJ2-2,TRBV11-2,.,ASSSRTGTGELF
TRBJ2-1,TRBV9,.,ASSGTRVGEQF
TRBJ2-1,TRBV9,.,ASSVRTGLHEQF
TRBJ2-7,TRBV30,.,AWTGNSYEQY
TRBJ2-5,TRBV6-6,.,ASSEQETQY
TRBJ2-1,TRBV9,TRBD2,ASSTGLADYNEQF
TRBJ2-2,TRBV5-1,TRBD1,ASSLSQGADTGELF
TRBJ2-3,TRBV6-5,.,ASGRGVSTDTQY
TRBJ1-2,TRBV7-9,TRBD1,ASSFDRGSANYGYT
TRBJ2-3,TRBV9,.,ASSVRRADTQY
TRBJ1-1,TRBV28,TRBD1,ASSEATGTGGAF
TRBJ2-7,TRBV4-3,TRBD1,ASSPDRGQPSYEQY
TRBJ2-6,TRBV4-2,TRBD1,ASSQVKGGSGANVLT
TRBJ1-3,TRBV6-5,.,ASSARSSGNTIY
TRBJ1-1,TRBV30,.,AWSVLENTEAF
TRBJ2-2,TRBV7-2,TRBD2,ASSARSGGASGELF
TRBJ1-1,TRBV5-4,.,ASSSTGLAEAF
TRBJ2-2,TRBV6-6,TRBD1,ASGTANTGELF
TRBJ2-7,TRBV21-1,.,ASSKAGRVCYEQY
TRBJ1-2,TRBV15,.,ATSALTANYGYT
TRBJ1-2,TRBV29-1,.,SVVFGVIYGYT
TRBJ2-3,TRBV6-1,TRBD1,ASRDRVGTDTQY
TRBJ2-2,TRBV11-2,.,ASSLAGELF
TRBJ1-4,TRBV15,TRBD1,ATSRDQDRVVEKLF
TRBJ2-1,TRBV5-4,TRBD2,ASSPGTVASGHNEQF
TRBJ2-7,TRBV5-4,.,ASSLDWKRNEQY
TRBJ2-7,TRBV15,.,ATSRAADSYEQY
TRBJ1-2,TRBV6-4,.,ASSAAALRSNYGYT
TRBJ1-6,TRBV30,.,AWSLGVLSPLH
TRBJ2-1,TRBV18,TRBD1,ASSPQVPGQGLNEQF
TRBJ2-7,TRBV5-6,.,ASSRSRNSYEQY
TRBJ1-2,TRBV6-6,.,ASSLRGEGHGYT
TRBJ1-3,TRBV11-2,.,ASSLVDLRQDNFGNTIY
TRBJ2-7,TRBV6-1,.,ASSERLSIWSSYEQY
TRBJ2-1,TRBV7-8,TRBD2,ASSFGLAGVPHEQF
TRBJ2-7,TRBV29-1,TRBD1,SATRDRASYEQY
TRBJ2-1,TRBV30,TRBD2,AWSVSAGGPSDEQF
TRBJ1-2,TRBV7-2,TRBD1,ASSLLPGQTTNYGYT
TRBJ1-1,TRBV6-1,TRBD1,ASSGVRGRSEAF